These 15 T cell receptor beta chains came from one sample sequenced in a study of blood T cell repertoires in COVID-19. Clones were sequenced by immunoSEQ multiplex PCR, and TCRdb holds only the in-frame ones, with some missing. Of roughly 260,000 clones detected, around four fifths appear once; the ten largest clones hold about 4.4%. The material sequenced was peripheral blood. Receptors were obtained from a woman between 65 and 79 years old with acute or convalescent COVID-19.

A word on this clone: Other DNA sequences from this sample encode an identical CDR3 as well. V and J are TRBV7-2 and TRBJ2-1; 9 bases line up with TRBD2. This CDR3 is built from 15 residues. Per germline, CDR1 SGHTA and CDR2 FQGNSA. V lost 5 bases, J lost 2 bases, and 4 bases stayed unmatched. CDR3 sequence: CASSLSGGPYNEQFF. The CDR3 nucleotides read TGTGCCAGCAGCCTCAGCGGGGGGCCCTACAATGAGCAGTTCTTC.

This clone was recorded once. CDR3: CASSHGGQGSEKLFF. CDR3 in DNA: TGTGCCAGCAGCCATGGGGGACAGGGTAGCGAAAAACTGTTTTTT. The V and J genes are TRBV7-9 and TRBJ1-4; 9 bases fit TRBD1. CDR1 and CDR2 (germline): SEHNR, FQNEAQ (reference sequence). V shed 5 bases and J 8 bases; nucleotides not matched to a gene: 9. CDR3 length equals 15 residues.

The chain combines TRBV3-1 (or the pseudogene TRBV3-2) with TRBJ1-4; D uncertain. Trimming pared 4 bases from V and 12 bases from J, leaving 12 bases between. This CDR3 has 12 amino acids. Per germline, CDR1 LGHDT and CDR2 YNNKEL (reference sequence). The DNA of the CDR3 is TGTGCCAGCAGCCCCTCGGTCGAGCAACTGTTTTTT. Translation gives CASSPSVEQLFF.

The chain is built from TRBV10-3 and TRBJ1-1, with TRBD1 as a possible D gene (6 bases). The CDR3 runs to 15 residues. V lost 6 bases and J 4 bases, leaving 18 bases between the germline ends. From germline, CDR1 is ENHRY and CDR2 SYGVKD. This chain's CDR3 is CAISDTGKDSTEAFF. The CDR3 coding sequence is TGTGCCATCAGCGATACAGGGAAAGATAGCACTGAAGCTTTCTTT.

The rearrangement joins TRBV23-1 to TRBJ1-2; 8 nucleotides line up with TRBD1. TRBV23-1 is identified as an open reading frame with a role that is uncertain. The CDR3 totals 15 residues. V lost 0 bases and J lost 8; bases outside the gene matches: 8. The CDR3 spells CASSQSGGTGGGYTF. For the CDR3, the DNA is TGCGCCAGCAGTCAATCGGGCGGGACAGGTGGAGGCTACACCTTC.

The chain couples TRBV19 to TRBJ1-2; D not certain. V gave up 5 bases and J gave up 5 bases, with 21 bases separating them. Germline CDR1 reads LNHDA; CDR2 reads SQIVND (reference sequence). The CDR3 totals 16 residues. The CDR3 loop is CASSQFSAGREYGYTF. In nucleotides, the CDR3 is TGTGCCAGTAGTCAATTCAGTGCCGGGCGGGAGTATGGCTACACCTTC.

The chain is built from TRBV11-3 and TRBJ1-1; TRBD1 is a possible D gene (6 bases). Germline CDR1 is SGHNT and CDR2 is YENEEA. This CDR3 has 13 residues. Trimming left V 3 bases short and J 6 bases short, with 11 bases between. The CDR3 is CASSFVTGSEAFF. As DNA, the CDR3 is TGTGCCAGCAGCTTTGTGACAGGTTCTGAAGCTTTCTTT.

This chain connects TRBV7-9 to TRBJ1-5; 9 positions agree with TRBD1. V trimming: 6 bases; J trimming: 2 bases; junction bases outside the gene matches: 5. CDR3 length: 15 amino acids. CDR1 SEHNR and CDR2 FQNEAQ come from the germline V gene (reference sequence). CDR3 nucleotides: TGTGCCAGCAGTCGGACAGGGGAGGGCAATCAGCCCCAGCATTTT. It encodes CASSRTGEGNQPQHF.

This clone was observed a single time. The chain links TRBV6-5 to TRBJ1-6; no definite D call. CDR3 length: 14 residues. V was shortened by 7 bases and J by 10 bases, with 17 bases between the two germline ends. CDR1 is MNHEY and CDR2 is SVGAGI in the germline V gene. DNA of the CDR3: TGTGCCAGCACCCCATCGGGGATTGACTCACCCCTCCACTTT. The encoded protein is CASTPSGIDSPLHF.

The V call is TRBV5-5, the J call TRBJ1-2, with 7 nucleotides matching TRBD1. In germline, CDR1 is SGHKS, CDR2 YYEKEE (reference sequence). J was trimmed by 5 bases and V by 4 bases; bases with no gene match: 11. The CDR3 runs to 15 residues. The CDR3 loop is CASSPHQGVGYGYTF. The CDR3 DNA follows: TGTGCCAGCAGCCCACATCAGGGGGTGGGGTATGGCTACACCTTC.

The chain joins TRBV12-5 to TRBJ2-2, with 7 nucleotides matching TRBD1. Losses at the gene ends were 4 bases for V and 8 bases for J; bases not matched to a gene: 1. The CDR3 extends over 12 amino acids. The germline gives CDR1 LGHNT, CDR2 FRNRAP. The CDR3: CASGSGGGELFF. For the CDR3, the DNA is TGTGCTAGTGGTTCAGGGGGAGGGGAGCTGTTTTTT.

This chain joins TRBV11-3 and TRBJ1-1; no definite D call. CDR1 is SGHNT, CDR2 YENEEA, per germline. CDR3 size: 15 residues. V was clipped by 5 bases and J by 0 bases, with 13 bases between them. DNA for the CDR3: TGTGCCAGCAGCGAACAGCCCGGGATGAACACTGAAGCTTTCTTT. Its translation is CASSEQPGMNTEAFF.

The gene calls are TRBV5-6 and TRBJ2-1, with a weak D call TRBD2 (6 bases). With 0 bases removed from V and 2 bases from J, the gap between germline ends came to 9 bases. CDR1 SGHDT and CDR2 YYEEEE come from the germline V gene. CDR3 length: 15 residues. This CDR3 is CASSLVERAYNEQFF. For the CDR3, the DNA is TGTGCCAGCAGCTTGGTTGAGCGGGCCTACAATGAGCAGTTCTTC.

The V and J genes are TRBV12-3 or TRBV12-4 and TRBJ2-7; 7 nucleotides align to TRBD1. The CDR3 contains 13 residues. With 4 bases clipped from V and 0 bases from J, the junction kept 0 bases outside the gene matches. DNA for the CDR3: TGTGCCAGCAGTTGGGACAGCTCCTACGAGCAGTACTTC. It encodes CASSWDSSYEQYF.

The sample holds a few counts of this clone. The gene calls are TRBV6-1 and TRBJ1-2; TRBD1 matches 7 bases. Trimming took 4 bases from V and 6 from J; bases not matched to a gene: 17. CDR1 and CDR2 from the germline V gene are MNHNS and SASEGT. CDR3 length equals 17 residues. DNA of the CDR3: TGTGCCAGCAGTGGGGAGGACAGGCAGATGTTAACTCATGGCTACACCTTC. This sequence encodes CASSGEDRQMLTHGYTF.